This paragraph covers one T cell receptor beta chain sequence. The junction shows a germline mismatch at one end, possibly a read error. The CDR3 is made up of 13 amino acids. Germline CDR1 reads LGHDT; CDR2 reads YNNKEL (reference sequence). The sample comes from a study of CD8 T cells in ankylosing spondylitis. TCRdb recomputed calls from the 5' RACE reads with MiXCR, one row per CDR3 protein. Of hundreds of thousands of distinct CDR3 sequences listed, roughly 32% were seen once; the top ten hold approximately 4.6%. The V gene is TRBV3-1, the J gene TRBJ2-5; D is unclear. Input material: blood, either unsorted or a sorted T cell fraction (not recorded which). The sequence derives from a male donor with ankylosing spondylitis or in good health (not recorded which). CDR3 residues: CASSQGDQGTQYF. CDR3 DNA sequence: TGTGCCAGCAGCCAAGGTGACCAAGGGACCCAGTACTTC.